This T cell receptor (beta chain) was sequenced in a study of T cells in Graves' hyperthyroidism and ophthalmopathy (dated by TCRdb to the late 2010s). A note on the overall study: Peripheral blood was sampled at the time of initial diagnosis, prior to any treatment. The 75 to 100 discovery patients were randomly split 7:3 into training and test sets. According to the paper, TCR Vbeta CDR3 sequencing was carried out on approximately 140 peripheral blood samples, which came from approximately 41 ophthalmopathy, roughly 75 hyperthyroidism and about 17 progressor patients. To identify distinguishing TCR V-J signatures, a discovery cohort of 100 or so patients was used, comprising 43 with Graves' ophthalmopathy and some 57 with stable Graves' hyperthyroidism. After sampling, hyperthyroidism patients received methimazole starting at 30 mg daily, and ophthalmopathy patients received high-dose intravenous methylprednisolone. Prospective prediction of ophthalmopathy was tested in an independent validation cohort consisting of roughly 19 hyperthyroidism patients and 17 patients who later progressed to ophthalmopathy. Thyroid tissue and blood T-cell repertoires from six Graves' hyperthyroidism patients were also compared in the study.

On the study overall, not on this receptor specifically: A model built on a 13 V-J signature distinguished ophthalmopathy from stable hyperthyroidism, reaching 85% to 90% sensitivity and about 81% specificity in cross-validation and 80%/75% in testing. During validation, the model predicted progression to ophthalmopathy a median of about 6.5 months ahead of onset, with almost 71% sensitivity and 72.22% specificity. Sample size was not statistically predetermined, and blinding of investigators to group allocation was not performed. Most expanded thyroid clonotypes (frequency above 0.001) were also found in blood, which suggests that blood repertoires may mirror thyroid immune responses.

CDR1 and CDR2 are read off the germline V gene as SGHTA and FQGNSA. The CDR3 covers 12 residues, taking in both the cysteine and the phenylalanine. The read is trimmed to its CDR3 DNA, 36 bases read in frame from base 1. V is pared back by 5 bases and J by 11 bases, with 10 bases lying between the germline termini. Concerning this clonotype itself: No cognate antigen has been identified for it. No qualities accompany the bases; no much larger clone lies one base away.

The TCR beta CDR3 regions were amplified from RNA transcripts. For the first round of RT-PCR on the TCR CDR3, the HTBI primer set was used together with the Qiagen OneStep RT-PCR kit. Libraries were constructed in a second round of multiplex PCR, after which size selection and purification were carried out. Libraries were sequenced paired-end with 100 bp reads on an Illumina HiSeq2000. The authors processed their data as follows. SOAPnuke was used to process the raw data, throwing out any read that contained adapters or uncalled bases, had a mean Phred below 15, or lacked an exact constant-primer or identifier match. High-quality paired reads were merged using COPE v1.2.5, and each unique nucleotide sequence was defined as a clonotype. Clonotypes were aligned to IMGT TRBV, TRBD and TRBJ reference segments using MiTCR v1.1. The analysis included only V-J combinations with a frequency above 0.0001, which together covered 99% to 99.2% of the repertoires. A TCS score was defined as the ratio between F50 (clonal expansion) and ExV (chaos), using BLOSUM62-based TCRdist between CDR3 peptides within each V-J. Welch's t-statistics and random forest reduced roughly 540 V-J features to roughly 13, which were used in a naive Bayes classifier (R e1071). Thyroid-blood repertoire similarity was quantified with the Morisita-Horn index. TCRdb took the public reads, trimmed them with fastp at Q25, ran MiXCR for clone calling and kept in-frame beta chains. Rows merge per CDR3 protein into single entries with the most common DNA and genes. The V and J calls shown here were made by TCRdb, not taken from the authors' results. This sample comprises 600,000 to 800,000 distinct CDR3 sequences, 35% of them detected only once. The top ten constitute less than 40% of the sample.

Stable Graves' hyperthyroidism was defined as the absence of progression to ophthalmopathy over 18 months of follow-up. Hyperthyroidism patients were newly diagnosed, had a disease duration of under 2 months, and were aged 18 to 65 years. Exclusion was applied to patients with uncontrolled infections, other autoimmune diseases, pregnancy or lactation. Diagnoses were based on clinical symptoms, serum thyroxine and TRAb, thyroid ultrasound and orbital computed tomography. PBMCs were isolated from roughly 10 ml of fresh peripheral blood by Ficoll-Paque density gradient centrifugation. Total RNA was extracted using Trizol reagent, and RNA quality was assessed on an Agilent 2100 Bioanalyzer.

This clonotype was obtained from a woman aged 40 to 55 with Graves' hyperthyroidism. The V gene is TRBV7-2 and the J gene is TRBJ1-6, and possibly TRBD1, on 5 matching bases. Material for sequencing was blood. This receptor has the CDR3 CASSAQGPPLHF. Read as DNA, the sequence is TGTGCCAGCAGCGCGCAGGGTCCACCCCTCCACTTT.